The T cell receptor (beta chain) described here comes from a study of high-grade serous ovarian cancer treatment subgroups. Study background: On average, roughly 14,000 reads and roughly 7,000 unique TCR beta rearrangements were obtained per sample. Whole-study findings and limits: Only CDR3 was analyzed; CDR1 and CDR2 were not. Spatial context was lost because tumors were sequenced in bulk. TCR clonal relatedness correlated positively with neoantigen level.

Germline CDR1 reads LGHNT; CDR2 reads FRNRAP. Trimming shortened V by 2 bases and J by 3 bases, and 6 bases separated the two germline ends. CDR3 length equals 13 residues. This clone appeared once. The antigen remains unidentified. The tumor samples were collected prior to definitive surgery or chemotherapy. Sequencing used immunoSEQ multiplex PCR; TCRdb keeps in-frame clones, though not all of them. The sample yields several thousand clones, 60% to 85% seen once. V is TRBV12-5 and J is TRBJ2-3; D is ambiguous. The sample consisted of tumor tissue. The clonotype comes from a human donor with high-grade serous ovarian cancer. This chain's CDR3 is CASGLPKTDTQYF. Here the CDR3 DNA reads TGTGCTAGTGGTTTGCCTAAAACAGATACGCAGTATTTT.